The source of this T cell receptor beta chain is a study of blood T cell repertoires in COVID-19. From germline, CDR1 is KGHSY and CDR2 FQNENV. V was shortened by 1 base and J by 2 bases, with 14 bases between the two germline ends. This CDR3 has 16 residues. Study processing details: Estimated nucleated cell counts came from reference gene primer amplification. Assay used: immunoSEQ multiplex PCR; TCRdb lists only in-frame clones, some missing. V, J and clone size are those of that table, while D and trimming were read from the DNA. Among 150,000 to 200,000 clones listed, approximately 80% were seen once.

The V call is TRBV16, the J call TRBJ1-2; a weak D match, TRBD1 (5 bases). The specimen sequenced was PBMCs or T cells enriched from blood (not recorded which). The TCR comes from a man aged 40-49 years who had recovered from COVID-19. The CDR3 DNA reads TGTGCCAGCAGCCAATATCCCCCCGGGGGAAACTATGGCTACACCTTC. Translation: CASSQYPPGGNYGYTF. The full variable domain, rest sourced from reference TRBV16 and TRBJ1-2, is GEEVAQTPKHLVRGEGQKAKLYCAPIKGHSYVFWYQQVLKNEFKFLISFQNENVFDETGMPKERFSAKCLPNSPCSLEIQATKLEDSAVYFCASSQYPPGGNYGYTFGSGTRLTVV.